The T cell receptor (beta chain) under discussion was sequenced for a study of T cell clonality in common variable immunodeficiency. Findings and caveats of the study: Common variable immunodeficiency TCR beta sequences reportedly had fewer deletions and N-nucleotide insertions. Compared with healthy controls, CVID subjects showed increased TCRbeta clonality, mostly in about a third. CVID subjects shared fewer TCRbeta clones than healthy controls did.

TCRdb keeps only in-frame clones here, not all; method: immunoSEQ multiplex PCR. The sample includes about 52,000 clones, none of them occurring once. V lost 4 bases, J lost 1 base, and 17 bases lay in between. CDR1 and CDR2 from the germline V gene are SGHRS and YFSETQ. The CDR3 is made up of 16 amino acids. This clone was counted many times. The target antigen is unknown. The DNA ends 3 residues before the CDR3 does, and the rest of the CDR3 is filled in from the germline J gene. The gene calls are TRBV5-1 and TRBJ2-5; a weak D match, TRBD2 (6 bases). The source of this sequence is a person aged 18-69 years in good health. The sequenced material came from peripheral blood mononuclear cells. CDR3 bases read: TGCGCCAGCAGCGTCGTACCTAGCGAGATCCAAGAGACC. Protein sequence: CASSVVPSEIQET. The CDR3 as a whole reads CASSVVPSEIQETQYF.